The rows below give T cell receptor beta chains drawn from one sample of a study of T cell changes during pregnancy in multiple sclerosis. The protocol was immunoSEQ multiplex PCR, while the TCRdb copy is restricted to in-frame clones and leaves out a portion. The table shows roughly 100,000 clones, with 92% occurring only once. The sequencing here drew on peripheral blood, taken after pregnancy. These receptors all come from a female donor with multiple sclerosis, enrolled in a pregnancy study. Both conserved end residues are part of each CDR3.

J: TRBJ1-4; V: TRBV5-1; CDR3: CASSSGGGVGNEKLFF
J: TRBJ1-2; V: TRBV18; CDR3: CASSPGAGGDGGYTF
J: TRBJ1-2; V: TRBV19; CDR3: CASRSGQGEGYTF
J: TRBJ2-2; V: TRBV5-4; CDR3: CASSLALRGGRGELFF
J: TRBJ2-7; V: TRBV5-1; CDR3: CASGLGGDSYEQYF
J: TRBJ1-4; V: TRBV4-2; CDR3: CASSQVVGDRDEKLFF
J: TRBJ2-6; V: TRBV7-9; CDR3: CASSLSLGANVLTF
J: TRBJ2-1; V: TRBV7-2; CDR3: CASSLGSGSYEQFF
J: TRBJ1-5; V: TRBV6-1; CDR3: CASTEWGQGRVGNQPQHF
J: TRBJ1-5; V: TRBV5-1; CDR3: CASSLEGGNQPQHF
J: TRBJ2-1; V: TRBV29-1; CDR3: CSVAGLAGGLSLGREQFF
J: TRBJ2-7; V: TRBV9; CDR3: CASSPGERPYEQYF
J: TRBJ1-2; V: TRBV10-3; CDR3: CAISESHRNYGYTF
J: TRBJ2-2; V: TRBV5-1; CDR3: CASSSLIHHDRHRTGELFF
J: TRBJ1-1; V: TRBV6-6; CDR3: CASSQAGRVGTEAFF
J: TRBJ2-1; V: TRBV14; CDR3: CASSQVASGRLYNEQFF
J: TRBJ1-2; V: TRBV14; CDR3: CASSQDGRGYGYTF
J: TRBJ2-2; V: TRBV15; CDR3: CATSRDQGQGSGELFF
J: TRBJ2-5; V: TRBV27; CDR3: CASSSLDSQETQYF